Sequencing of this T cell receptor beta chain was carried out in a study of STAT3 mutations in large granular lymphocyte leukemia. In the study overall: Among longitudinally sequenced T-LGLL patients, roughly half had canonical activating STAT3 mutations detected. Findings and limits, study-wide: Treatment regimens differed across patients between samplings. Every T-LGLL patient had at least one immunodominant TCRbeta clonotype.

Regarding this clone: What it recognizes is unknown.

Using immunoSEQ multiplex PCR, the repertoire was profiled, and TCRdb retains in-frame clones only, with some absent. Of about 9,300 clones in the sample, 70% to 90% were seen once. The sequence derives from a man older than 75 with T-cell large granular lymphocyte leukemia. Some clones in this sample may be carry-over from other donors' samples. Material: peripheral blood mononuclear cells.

This CDR3 is CASSHPAANYGYTF. The DNA for the CDR3 is TGCGCCAGCAGCCACCCGGCCGCTAACTATGGCTACACCTTC. V and J are TRBV4-1 and TRBJ1-2, with no clear D. The CDR3 runs to 14 residues. From germline, CDR1 is MGHRA and CDR2 YSYEKL. Trimming took off 3 bases at V and 0 bases at J, with 8 bases between the two ends.